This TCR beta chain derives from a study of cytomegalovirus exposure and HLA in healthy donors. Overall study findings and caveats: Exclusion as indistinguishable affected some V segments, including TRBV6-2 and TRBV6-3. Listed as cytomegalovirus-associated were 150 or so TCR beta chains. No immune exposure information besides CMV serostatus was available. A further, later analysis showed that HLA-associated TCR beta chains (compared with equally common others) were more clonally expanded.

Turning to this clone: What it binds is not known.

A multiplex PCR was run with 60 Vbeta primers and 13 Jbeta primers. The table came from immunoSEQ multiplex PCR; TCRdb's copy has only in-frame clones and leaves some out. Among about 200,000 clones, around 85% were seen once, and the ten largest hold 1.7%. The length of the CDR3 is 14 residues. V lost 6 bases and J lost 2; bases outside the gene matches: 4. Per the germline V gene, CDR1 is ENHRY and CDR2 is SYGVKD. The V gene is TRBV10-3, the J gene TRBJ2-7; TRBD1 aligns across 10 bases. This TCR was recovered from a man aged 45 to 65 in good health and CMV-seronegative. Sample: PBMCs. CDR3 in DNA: TGTGCCATCAGGGGACAGGGGCAAACCTACGAGCAGTACTTC. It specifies CAIRGQGQTYEQYF.